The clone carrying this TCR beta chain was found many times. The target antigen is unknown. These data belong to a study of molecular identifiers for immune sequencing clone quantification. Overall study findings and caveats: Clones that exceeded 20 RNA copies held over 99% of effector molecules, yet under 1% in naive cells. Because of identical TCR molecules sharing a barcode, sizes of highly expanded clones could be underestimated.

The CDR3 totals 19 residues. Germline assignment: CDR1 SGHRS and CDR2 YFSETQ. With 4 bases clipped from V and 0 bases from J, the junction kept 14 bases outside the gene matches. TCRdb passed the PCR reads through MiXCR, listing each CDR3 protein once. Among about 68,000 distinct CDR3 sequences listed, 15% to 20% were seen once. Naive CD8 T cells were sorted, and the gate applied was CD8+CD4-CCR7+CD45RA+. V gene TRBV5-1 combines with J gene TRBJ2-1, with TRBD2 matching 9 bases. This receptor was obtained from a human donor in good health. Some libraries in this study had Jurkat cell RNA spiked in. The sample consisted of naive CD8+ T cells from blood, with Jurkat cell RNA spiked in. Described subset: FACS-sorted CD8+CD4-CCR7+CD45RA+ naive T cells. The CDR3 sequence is CASSVSAGLARGSYNEQFF. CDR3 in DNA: TGCGCCAGCAGCGTTTCCGCTGGACTAGCGAGAGGCTCCTACAATGAGCAGTTCTTC.